This passage covers 17 T cell receptor beta chains from one sample sequenced in a study of blood T cell repertoires in COVID-19. Using immunoSEQ multiplex PCR, the repertoire was profiled, and TCRdb retains in-frame clones only, with some absent. Among under 350,000 clones listed, around 89% were seen once. The sample consisted of peripheral blood. Receptor source: a man in his forties or fifties with acute or convalescent COVID-19.

This chain connects TRBV4-1 to TRBJ1-2, with D unclear. Germline CDR1 MGHRA, CDR2 YSYEKL. The V end was cut by 1 base, the J end by 4 bases, with 10 bases between. The CDR3 loop spans 14 amino acids. CDR3 sequence reads: CASSQVADGYGYTF. The DNA for the CDR3 is TGCGCCAGCAGCCAAGTAGCGGACGGCTATGGCTACACCTTC.

The chain recombines TRBV5-1 with TRBJ1-1; no firm D call. The CDR3 contains 12 residues. Trimming took off 2 bases at V and 7 bases at J, with 9 bases between the two ends. Germline CDR1 reads SGHRS; CDR2 reads YFSETQ. The CDR3 nucleotides are TGCGCCAGCAGCTTTCCGGGGATTGAAGCTTTCTTT. It encodes CASSFPGIEAFF. Supplemented by reference TRBV5-1 and TRBJ1-1, the full variable domain reads KAGVTQTPRYLIKTRGQQVTLSCSPISGHRSVSWYQQTPGQGLQFLFEYFSETQRNKGNFPGRFSGRQFSNSRSEMNVSTLELGDSALYLCASSFPGIEAFFGQGTRLTVV.

The chain has TRBV5-6 and TRBJ1-3; no firm D call. Trimming shortened V by 3 bases and J by 4 bases, and 11 bases separated the two germline ends. CDR3 size: 14 residues. The germline gives CDR1 SGHDT, CDR2 YYEEEE. CDR3 nucleotide sequence: TGTGCCAGCAGCTCCCGACGGGAGGGAAACACCATATATTTT. It specifies CASSSRREGNTIYF.

The chain employs TRBV7-6 and TRBJ2-2; 8 bases are shared with TRBD1. This CDR3 contains 15 residues. Trimming cost V 5 bases and J 7 bases; bases outside gene matches: 9. Germline values: CDR1 SGHVS, CDR2 FNYEAQ. CDR3 residues: CASSPGQVYFGELFF. CDR3 DNA sequence: TGTGCCAGCAGCCCGGGACAGGTGTATTTCGGGGAGCTGTTTTTT.

The chain uses TRBV6-5 and TRBJ1-5, with TRBD1 matching over 7 bases. V shed 7 bases, J shed 2 bases, and the junction held 8 bases outside the gene matches. The CDR3 consists of 15 residues. CDR1 is MNHEY, CDR2 SVGAGI, per germline. This CDR3 is CASTPRGNGNQPQHF. CDR3 in DNA: TGTGCCAGCACTCCCAGGGGGAATGGCAATCAGCCCCAGCATTTT.

This chain connects TRBV30 to TRBJ2-3; perhaps TRBD2 as D (5 bases). Between the trimmed V and J ends, which lost 1 base and 4 bases, there was a span of 6 bases. CDR1 GTSNPN and CDR2 SVGIG come from the germline V gene (reference sequence). The CDR3 runs to 12 residues. CDR3 region: CAWSGTADTQYF. In DNA form, the CDR3 reads TGTGCCTGGAGTGGGACTGCAGATACGCAGTATTTT. The entire variable domain, with the rest obtained from reference TRBV30 and TRBJ2-3, is as follows: SQTIHQWPATLVQPVGSPLSLECTVEGTSNPNLYWYRQAAGRGLQLLFYSVGIGQISSEVPQNLSASRPQDRQFILSSKKLLLSDSGFYLCAWSGTADTQYFGPGTRLTVL.

This rearrangement joins TRBV5-5 to TRBJ1-1; D is uncertain. V shed 1 base and J shed 3 bases, with 7 bases lying between them. The CDR3 has 13 residues. Germline values: CDR1 SGHKS, CDR2 YYEKEE (reference sequence). The CDR3 nucleotides read TGTGCCAGCAGCTTGATCGTCGACACTGAAGCTTTCTTT. Its protein product is CASSLIVDTEAFF.

J is TRBJ2-7 and V is TRBV3-1 (or the pseudogene TRBV3-2); weak D call: TRBD1 (7 bases). Germline CDR1 reads LGHDT; CDR2 reads YNNKEL (reference sequence). This CDR3 has 16 residues. The V and J ends lost 0 bases and 3 bases respectively, with 15 bases between them. This CDR3 reads CASSQERDRRRYEQYF. For the CDR3, the DNA is TGTGCCAGCAGCCAAGAGCGGGACAGAAGACGCTACGAGCAGTACTTC.

The chain carries TRBV2 and TRBJ2-1; D is undetermined. Between the trimmed V and J ends, which lost 6 bases and 7 bases, there was a span of 10 bases. The CDR3 loop spans 12 amino acids. In germline, CDR1 is SNHLY, CDR2 FYNNEI. In DNA, the CDR3 is TGTGCCAGCAGCTCATACCGGAATGAGCAGTTCTTC. This encodes CASSSYRNEQFF.

The chain combines TRBV19 with TRBJ2-3, with D maybe TRBD1 (6 bases). Germline CDR1 reads LNHDA; CDR2 reads SQIVND (reference sequence). The V end lost 3 bases, the J end lost 3 bases, and 13 bases lay between the germline ends. There are 15 residues in the CDR3. The CDR3 reads CASSISGRGTDTQYF. The CDR3, as DNA: TGTGCCAGTAGTATCTCGGGCAGGGGAACAGATACGCAGTATTTT. The variable domain in full, completed from reference TRBV19 and TRBJ2-3, reads DGGITQSPKYLFRKEGQNVTLSCEQNLNHDAMYWYRQDPGQGLRLIYYSQIVNDFQKGDIAEGYSVSREKKESFPLTVTSAQKNPTAFYLCASSISGRGTDTQYFGPGTRLTVL.

In nucleotides, the CDR3 is TGTGCCATCAGTGGTAGCGTGTACGAGCAGTACTTC. Translating gives CAISGSVYEQYF. The gene calls are TRBV10-3 and TRBJ2-7; weak D call: TRBD2 (5 bases). The V end lost 4 bases, the J end lost 4 bases, and 8 bases lay between the germline ends. Germline V lookup: CDR1 ENHRY, CDR2 SYGVKD. The CDR3 covers 12 residues.

This chain connects TRBV12-5 to TRBJ1-2; 10 nucleotides agree with TRBD1. In germline, CDR1 is LGHNT, CDR2 FRNRAP. The ends lost 3 bases at V and 4 bases at J; junction bases unmatched: 5. The CDR3 sequence is 15 residues long. The CDR3 sequence: CASGFFRDRGYGYTF. The CDR3 nucleotides read TGTGCTAGTGGTTTTTTCCGGGACAGGGGCTATGGCTACACCTTC. The full variable domain, rest sourced from reference TRBV12-5 and TRBJ1-2, is DARVTQTPRHKVTEMGQEVTMRCQPILGHNTVFWYRQTMMQGLELLAYFRNRAPLDDSGMPKDRFSAEMPDATLATLKIQPSEPRDSAVYFCASGFFRDRGYGYTFGSGTRLTVV.

V and J are TRBV19 and TRBJ2-1; possible D gene TRBD1, 6 bases. The CDR3 contains 17 residues. Per germline, CDR1 LNHDA and CDR2 SQIVND (reference sequence). The V end lost 5 bases, the J end lost 1 base, and 18 bases lay between the germline ends. The CDR3 region is CASSLRYRVGSYNEQFF. The CDR3 bases are TGTGCCAGTAGTTTGAGATACAGGGTGGGGTCCTACAATGAGCAGTTCTTC.

The chain links TRBV10-3 to TRBJ1-3; no clear D. Germline CDR1 reads ENHRY; CDR2 reads SYGVKD. V lost 11 bases, J lost 3 bases, and 20 bases lay in between. CDR3 length: 15 residues. Written as DNA, the CDR3 is TGTGCCTCTCAACCGGGTATGATATATGGAAACACCATATATTTT. It is translated as CASQPGMIYGNTIYF.

The chain links TRBV30 to TRBJ1-2; D possibly corresponds to TRBD1 (5 bases). CDR3 length equals 13 residues. The germline V gene encodes CDR1 GTSNPN and CDR2 SVGIG (reference sequence). Here the CDR3 DNA reads TGTGCTTTTCAGGGTTCGTTCAACTATGGCTACACCTTC. It codes for CAFQGSFNYGYTF.

The CDR3 DNA reads as TGTGCCACCAGCAGAGATTTGCAGGGTAACACCGGGGAGCTGTTTTTT. It is translated as CATSRDLQGNTGELFF. This chain uses TRBV15 with TRBJ2-2, with D possibly TRBD1 on 5 matching bases. The CDR3 length is 16 residues. Germline loops: CDR1 LNHNV, CDR2 YYDKDF (reference sequence). The V end lost 0 bases, the J end lost 2 bases, and 10 bases lay between the germline ends.

The J gene is TRBJ1-2, the V gene TRBV28, with D possibly being TRBD1 (6 bases). V lost 5 bases and J lost 6, with 13 bases in between. Per the germline V gene, CDR1 is MDHEN and CDR2 is SYDVKM. The CDR3 length is 13 residues. Here the CDR3 DNA reads TGTGCCAGCAGTCAGACAGGAGGAGATGGCTACACCTTC. This codes for CASSQTGGDGYTF.